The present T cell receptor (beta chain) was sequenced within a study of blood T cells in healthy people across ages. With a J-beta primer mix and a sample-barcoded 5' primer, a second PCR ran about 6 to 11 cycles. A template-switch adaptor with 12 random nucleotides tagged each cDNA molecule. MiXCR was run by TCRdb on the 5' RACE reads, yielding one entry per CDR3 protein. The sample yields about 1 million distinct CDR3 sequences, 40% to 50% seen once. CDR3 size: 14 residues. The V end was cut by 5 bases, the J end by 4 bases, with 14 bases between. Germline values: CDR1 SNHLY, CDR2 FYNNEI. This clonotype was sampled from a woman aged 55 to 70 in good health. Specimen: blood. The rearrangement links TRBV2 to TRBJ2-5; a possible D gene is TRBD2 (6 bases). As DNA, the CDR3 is TGTGCCAGCAGTAGGGACTTGGGCTCAGAGACCCAGTACTTC. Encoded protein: CASSRDLGSETQYF.